This T cell receptor beta chain was sequenced in a study of cytomegalovirus exposure and HLA in healthy donors (dated by TCRdb to the late 2010s). Concerning the study at large: An earlier analysis of 550 to 700 of the donors reported 276 Gb of sequence data and some 120 million unique TCR beta sequences from 150 million to 200 million T cells. An early release covering approximately 600 HLA-typed donors comprised approximately 290 gigabases of sequencing data and 85 million to 100 million unique TCR sequences. The genetic ancestry cluster associated with self-reported Caucasian donors included 70% to 85% of the 398 genotyped donors. The study aimed to test whether cataloging public T cell receptors could reveal signatures of past pathogen exposure. The study used immunosequencing to profile the T cell repertoires of some 600 subjects and linked those repertoires to cytomegalovirus serostatus. In addition to the first cohort of about 650 subjects, a separate validation cohort of 120 different subjects was used. The study combined high-throughput TCR immunosequencing, statistical association of individual TCRs with disease status, and machine learning to predict cytomegalovirus infection status. In a later analysis, previously published TCR beta repertoires from roughly 710 donors were re-analyzed and high-resolution HLA genotyping was added so that TCR occurrence patterns could be studied. In the later analysis, no new phenotypic data were used to find candidate immune exposures; instead, reliance was placed on TCR beta sequences and their occurrence across donors. In an earlier analysis of roughly 540 of the donors, high-throughput TCR beta sequencing was used to judge whether each TCR beta V gene segment behaved as functional or pseudogenic. Donor age, sex, ethnicity and CMV serostatus were compiled alongside the repertoire data. A later genetic analysis used genome-wide SNP genotypes for about three fifths of the 666 donors, treating that subset as a discovery cohort. All discovery cohort repertoires had been generated on a single sequencing platform. Class I and class II HLA loci were covered by the typing at four-digit resolution. Typing coverage varied by locus: roughly 620-630 donors for A, B, C, DRB1 and DQB1; around 560 for DQA1; about 570 for DPA1; roughly 450 for DPB1. About 5 DR-DQ haplotypes were handled as single units for association and clustering, since linkage in the cohort was strong. On average, roughly 200,000 unique TCR beta nucleotide sequences were sequenced per donor among 300 to 500 genotyped donors of the cohort, with roughly 18% of those sequences being non-productive.

As for this clone: The clone's antigen remains unknown. It has no much larger one-base neighbor in the sample; base qualities were not kept.

The paper as a whole reports these results and caveats: When HLA alleles, especially DR and DQ, strongly co-occurred, TCR associations were difficult to assign to individual alleles. Some IMGT-functional V segments, including TRBV6-2 and TRBV6-3, could not be told apart with the 87-base-pair reads, so those segments were excluded. The study listed around 160 TCR beta chains as associated with cytomegalovirus. Because some donors lacked HLA typing at each locus, the association tests relied only on the typed subset. Linkage disequilibrium might explain the correlated functional status among segregating V segments, but an unknown experimental factor could not be ruled out. The sequencing pipeline was judged likely to have produced a cluster of highly shared sequence variants as a technical artifact. According to a later genetic analysis, donors in an Asian-associated ancestry cluster had fewer N-insertions in productive TCRs than the approximately 650-donor mean. While some public TCRs were present in many individuals, most TCR sequences turned up only very rarely across donors. According to a later analysis, parvovirus B19, influenza, CMV and Epstein-Barr virus appeared linked to several top co-occurrence clusters. In this cohort, only TCR beta chains were sequenced, and detectable features were limited by the absence of alpha or paired-chain data. A later analysis found that HLA-associated TCR beta chains were more clonally expanded and had lower generation probabilities than equally common non-associated chains. CMV serostatus was the only immune exposure information available for the cohort. It was suggested by the authors that the approach could potentially be generalized to other disease states and immunological phenotypes. An earlier analysis of approximately 590 of the donors showed that most TCR beta V segments appeared in productive rearrangements either about 90% or about 30% of the time, which broadly matched IMGT annotations. A later genetic analysis associated a missense DCLRE1C variant with V-gene and J-gene trimming of TCR beta chains, and an independent cohort replicated the association. A later analysis associated 15,000 to 20,000 TCR beta sequences with specific HLA alleles at a false discovery rate of 0.05. The presence/absence analyses assumed that sequencing depth was roughly uniform across donors, and that assumption may not be true. The classifier was reported to diagnose cytomegalovirus status with high specificity and sensitivity in both the original cohort and the validation cohort. A few of the identified cytomegalovirus-associated TCR beta chains were confirmed in vitro to be specific for cytomegalovirus antigens. In a later analysis, the rate of TCR association differed among HLA loci, with DRB1 alleles having the most associated TCRs and HLA-C alleles having the fewest. Because counts were too low, seventeen rarely observed V segments, including chromosome 9 orphons, were left out of the earlier analysis of 500 to 750 of the donors. A further reported finding was that TCR beta sequences accurately predicted the HLA-A and HLA-B alleles for most subjects in the first cohort. A later analysis found that most CMV-associated TCR beta chains appeared HLA-restricted, with HLA associations seemingly driven largely by CMV exposure.

Libraries came from the immunoSEQ multiplex PCR assay. For the multiplex PCR, a mixture combining 60 forward primers for TCR Vbeta segments and 13 reverse primers for TCR Jbeta segments was used. The CDR3 region of rearranged TCR beta genes was amplified from genomic DNA with a multiplex PCR assay. The Illumina HiSeq System was used to sequence the amplified TCR beta libraries as 87-base-pair reads. From the authors' description of their analysis: Across the 700 or so repertoires, a later analysis counted roughly 77 million unique TCR beta chains, some 11 million of which were shared by at least two donors. Raw reads were error-corrected and collapsed into unique sequences with a nearest-neighbor algorithm that merged closely related sequences to remove PCR and sequencing errors. To assign V, D and J gene segments, CDR3 sequences were aligned to IMGT reference sequences. For a sequence to be retained, at least a six-nucleotide match to both a V gene segment and a J gene segment was required. Rearrangements were classified as productive when the CDR3 lacked stop codons and remained in frame with V and J, and all other rearrangements were classified as non-productive. Following IMGT convention, CDR3 was defined as the stretch from the second conserved V-encoded cysteine to the conserved J-encoded phenylalanine. The earlier analysis of around 640 of the donors excluded sequences that lacked an unambiguous match to a single V gene segment. An earlier analysis of a few hundred of the donors called V segments functional above 56.7% productive rearrangements and segregating when the between-donor standard deviation exceeded 5%. A statistical classification framework was built to diagnose cytomegalovirus status from the catalog of TCR beta chain sequences. In a later analysis, TCR nucleotide sequences were compared against IMGT/GENE-DB human TR gene sequences so that V and J genes could be assigned. The TCRdist pipeline was used in a later analysis to assign CDR3 sequences and most-parsimonious VDJ recombination scenarios. In a later analysis, every TCR beta chain was defined by the combination of its CDR3 amino acid sequence and its V-gene family, and reads without a unique V-gene family were dropped. A later analysis removed roughly 590 highly shared, low-generation-probability nucleotide sequences to deal with suspected cross-contamination and a sequencing artifact. For each public chain, a later analysis derived a clonal expansion index from normalized ranks of inferred template counts within each repertoire. Generation probabilities in a later analysis came from a VDJ recombination model fitted to out-of-frame rearrangements, and those results were checked against IGoR. In a later analysis, TCR-TCR, TCR-HLA and TCR-CMV co-occurrence was scored with hypergeometric tests, and a repertoire-size bias correction was applied to TCR pairs. In a later analysis, false discovery rates were estimated by permuting HLA or CMV assignments 20 times. In a later analysis, co-occurring TCRs were grouped using DBSCAN, with TCRdist sequence similarity added in when clustering inside HLA-allele-positive subsets. Repertoires with fewer than 30,000 or more than 120,000 public chains, plus five repertoires with anomalous nucleotide sharing, were excluded from co-occurrence clustering. As stored in TCRdb, this immuneACCESS dataset retains in-frame rearrangements with V and J assigned. A fraction of the clones does not appear; measured against another copy, unresolved V genes explain less than half of the discrepancy, and the remainder lacks a known reason. D and trimming come from the DNA, and the V and J calls and clone size come from that table. For this sample the table gives around 130,000 clones, of which around 75% were detected only once. The top ten clonotypes cover under 2% of the sample.

CDR1 and CDR2 were assigned from the germline V gene as SGHTA and FQGNSA. Measured from the cysteine to the phenylalanine, the CDR3 is 17 residues long. The kept DNA is CDR3 alone, 51 bases in frame from the first base. The junction shows trimming of 2 bases on V and 9 bases on J, and the gene matches do not reach 12 bases of it. The cohort consisted of some 670 healthy bone marrow donors. All cohort members were sampled while nominally healthy, although unrecorded immune exposures were likely present. The donor was CMV seronegative and belonged to the group of 380 or so seronegative cohort members. A peripheral blood sample was collected from each donor, and TCR beta sequencing was performed on peripheral blood mononuclear cells. Genomic DNA was extracted from the blood cell samples with the Qiagen DNeasy Blood Extraction Kit.

This sequence uses TRBV7-2 and TRBJ2-1; the junction holds 11 bases that match TRBD2. This TCR came from a woman in her 30s in good health and CMV-seronegative. The specimen was PBMCs. The CDR3 protein sequence reads: CASSLSQLAGAVGEQFF. The DNA sequence reads TGTGCCAGCAGCTTATCCCAACTAGCGGGAGCGGTGGGTGAGCAGTTCTTC.